Here is one T cell receptor (beta chain) with its context. The CDR3 has 14 amino acids. CDR1 SEHNR and CDR2 FQNEAQ come from the germline V gene (reference sequence). Trimming cost V 6 bases and J 8 bases; bases outside gene matches: 7. The data belong to a study of blood T cell repertoires in COVID-19. Study-wide context: Whether acute or convalescent, the COVID-19 samples came from the United States, Italy and Spain. In each case, the material was cDNA or gDNA derived from T cells, B-cell-depleted T cells, or PBMCs.

In the original analysis: Estimation of nucleated cell counts was performed using reference gene primer amplification. The table came from immunoSEQ multiplex PCR; TCRdb's copy has only in-frame clones and leaves some out. That table supplies the V and J calls and clone size; D and trimming were determined from the DNA. The top ten hold 1.2% of the sample, which has fewer than 450,000 clones, around 90% seen once. Sequenced input: PBMCs or T cells enriched from blood (not recorded which). The chain couples TRBV7-9 to TRBJ2-1; 10 bases fit TRBD1. The TCR originated in a woman younger than 30 who had recovered from COVID-19. The CDR3 coding sequence is TGTGCCAGCAGTTCAAGGGACAGGGGCGATGAGCAGTTCTTC. Translation: CASSSRDRGDEQFF.